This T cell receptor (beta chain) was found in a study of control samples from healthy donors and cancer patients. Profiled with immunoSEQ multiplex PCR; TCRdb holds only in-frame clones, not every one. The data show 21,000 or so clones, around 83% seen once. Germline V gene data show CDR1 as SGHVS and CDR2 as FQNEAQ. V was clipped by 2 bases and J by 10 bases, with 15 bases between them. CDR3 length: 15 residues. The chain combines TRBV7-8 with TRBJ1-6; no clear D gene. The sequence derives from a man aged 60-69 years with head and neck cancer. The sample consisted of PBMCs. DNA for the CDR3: TGTGCCAGCAGCTTACGATATAACGGTGGATCACCCCTCCACTTT. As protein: CASSLRYNGGSPLHF.